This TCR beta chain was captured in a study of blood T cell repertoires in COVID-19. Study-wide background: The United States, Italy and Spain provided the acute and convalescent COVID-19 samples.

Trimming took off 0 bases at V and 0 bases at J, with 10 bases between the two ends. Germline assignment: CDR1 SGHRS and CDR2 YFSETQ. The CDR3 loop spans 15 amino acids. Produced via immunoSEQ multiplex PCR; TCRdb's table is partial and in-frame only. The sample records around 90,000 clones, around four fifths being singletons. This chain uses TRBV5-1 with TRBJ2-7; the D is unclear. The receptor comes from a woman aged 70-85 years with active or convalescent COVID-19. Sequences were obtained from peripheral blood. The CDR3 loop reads CASSLDVGSSYEQYF. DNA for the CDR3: TGCGCCAGCAGCTTGGATGTTGGCAGCTCCTACGAGCAGTACTTC.